This TCR beta chain was captured in a study of cytomegalovirus exposure and HLA in healthy donors. The overall study: A data release that came early held some 84 million unique TCRs from HLA-typed donors.

The germline gives CDR1 GTSNPN, CDR2 SVGIG (reference sequence). This CDR3 spans 14 amino acids. V was shortened by 4 bases and J by 0 bases, with 13 bases between the two germline ends. Remarks on this clone: The target antigen is unknown.

The PCR made use of 60 Vbeta and 13 Jbeta primers. TCRdb keeps only in-frame clones here, not all; method: immunoSEQ multiplex PCR. This table holds over 150,000 clones, 80% found once. Study results and limitations: Presence/absence comparisons presumed near-even sequencing depth among donors. Accounts indicate the classifier identified cytomegalovirus status with strong specificity and sensitivity. Altogether, around 160 TCR beta chains were recorded as cytomegalovirus-associated.

Material: PBMCs. This receptor was obtained from a male donor in good health and CMV-seronegative. The chain employs TRBV30 and TRBJ2-7, with D possibly being TRBD2 (6 bases). As DNA, the CDR3 is TGTGCCTGGACTACCGGGACTCGCTCCTACGAGCAGTACTTC. Its translation: CAWTTGTRSYEQYF.